The entry below gives a single TCR beta chain sequence along with its context. The CDR3 runs to 17 residues. Germline assignment: CDR1 LNHDA and CDR2 SQIVND (reference sequence). Trimming cost V 4 bases and J 8 bases; bases outside gene matches: 16. This entry comes from a study of cytomegalovirus exposure and HLA in healthy donors. PCR amplification relied on 60 Vbeta primers (plus 13 Jbeta primers). The table came from immunoSEQ multiplex PCR; TCRdb's copy has only in-frame clones and leaves some out. Of approximately 100,000 clones in the sample, more than 60% are singletons; the top ten hold roughly 3%.

The sequence came from a female donor in good health and CMV-seronegative. Sequencing was performed on PBMCs. This chain links TRBV19 with TRBJ2-1; 8 nucleotides agree with TRBD1. CDR3 protein: CASSTGTGRSPGHEQFF. The DNA for the CDR3 is TGTGCCAGTAGTACCGGGACAGGTAGATCCCCGGGGCATGAGCAGTTCTTC.